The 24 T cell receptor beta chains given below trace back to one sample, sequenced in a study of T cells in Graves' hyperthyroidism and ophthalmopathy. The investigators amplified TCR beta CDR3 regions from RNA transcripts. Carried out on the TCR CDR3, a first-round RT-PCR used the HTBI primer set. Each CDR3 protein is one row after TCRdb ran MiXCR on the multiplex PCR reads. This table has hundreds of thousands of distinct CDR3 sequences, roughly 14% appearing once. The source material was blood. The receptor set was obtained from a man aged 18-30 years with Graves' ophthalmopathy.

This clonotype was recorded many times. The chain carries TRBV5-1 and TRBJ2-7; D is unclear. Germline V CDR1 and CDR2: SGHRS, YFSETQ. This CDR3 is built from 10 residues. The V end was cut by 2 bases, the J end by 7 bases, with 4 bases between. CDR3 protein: CASSLEEQYF. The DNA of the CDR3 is TGCGCCAGCAGCTTAGAGGAGCAGTACTTC.

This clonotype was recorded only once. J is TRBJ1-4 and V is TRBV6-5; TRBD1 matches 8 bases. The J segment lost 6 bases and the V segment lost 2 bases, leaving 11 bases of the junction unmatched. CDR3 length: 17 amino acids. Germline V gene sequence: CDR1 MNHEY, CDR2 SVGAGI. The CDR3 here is CASSYPTYRGGDEKLFF. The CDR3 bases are TGTGCCAGCAGTTACCCTACCTACAGGGGGGGAGATGAAAAACTGTTTTTT.

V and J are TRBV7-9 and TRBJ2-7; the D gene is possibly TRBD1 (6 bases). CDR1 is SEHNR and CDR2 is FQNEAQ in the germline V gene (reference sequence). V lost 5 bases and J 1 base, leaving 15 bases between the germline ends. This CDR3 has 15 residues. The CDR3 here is CASSPGDGKSYEQYF. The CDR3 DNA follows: TGTGCCAGCAGCCCAGGGGACGGAAAGTCCTACGAGCAGTACTTC.

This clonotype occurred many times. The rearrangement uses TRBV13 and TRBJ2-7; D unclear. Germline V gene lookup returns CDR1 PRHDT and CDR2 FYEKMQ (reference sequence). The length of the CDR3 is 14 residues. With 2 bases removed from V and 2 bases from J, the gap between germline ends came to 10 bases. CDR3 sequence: CASSLPLSPYEQYF. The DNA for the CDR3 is TGTGCCAGCAGCTTACCCCTGTCCCCCTACGAGCAGTACTTC.

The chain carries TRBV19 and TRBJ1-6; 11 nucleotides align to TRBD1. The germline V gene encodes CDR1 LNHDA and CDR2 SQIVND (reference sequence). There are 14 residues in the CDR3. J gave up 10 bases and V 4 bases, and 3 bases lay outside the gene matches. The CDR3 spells CASSRGTGGSPLHF. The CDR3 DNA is TGTGCCAGTAGTAGGGGGACAGGGGGATCACCCCTCCACTTT.

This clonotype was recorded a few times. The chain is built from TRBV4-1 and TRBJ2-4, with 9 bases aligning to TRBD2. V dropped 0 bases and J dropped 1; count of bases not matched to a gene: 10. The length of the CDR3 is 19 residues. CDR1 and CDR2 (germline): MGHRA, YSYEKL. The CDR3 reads CASSQERTSAGGAKNIQYF. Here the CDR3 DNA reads TGCGCCAGCAGCCAAGAGCGGACTAGCGCTGGAGGGGCCAAAAACATTCAGTACTTC.

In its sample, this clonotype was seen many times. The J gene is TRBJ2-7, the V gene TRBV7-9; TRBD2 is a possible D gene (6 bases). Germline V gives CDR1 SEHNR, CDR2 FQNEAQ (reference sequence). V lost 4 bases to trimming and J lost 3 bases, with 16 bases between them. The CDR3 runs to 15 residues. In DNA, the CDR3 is TGTGCCAGCAGCTCTAGCGAAGGTGTGGTCTACGAGCAGTACTTC. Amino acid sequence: CASSSSEGVVYEQYF. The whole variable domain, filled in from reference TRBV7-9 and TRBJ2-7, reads DTGVSQNPRHKITKRGQNVTFRCDPISEHNRLYWYRQTLGQGPEFLTYFQNEAQLEKSRLLSDRFSAERPKGSFSTLEIQRTEQGDSAMYLCASSSSEGVVYEQYFGPGTRLTVT.

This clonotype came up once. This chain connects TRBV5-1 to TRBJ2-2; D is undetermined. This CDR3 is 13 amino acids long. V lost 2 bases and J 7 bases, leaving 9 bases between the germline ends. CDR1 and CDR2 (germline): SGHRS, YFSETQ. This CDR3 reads CASSFRIGGELFF. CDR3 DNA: TGCGCCAGCAGCTTTAGAATCGGCGGGGAGCTGTTTTTT.

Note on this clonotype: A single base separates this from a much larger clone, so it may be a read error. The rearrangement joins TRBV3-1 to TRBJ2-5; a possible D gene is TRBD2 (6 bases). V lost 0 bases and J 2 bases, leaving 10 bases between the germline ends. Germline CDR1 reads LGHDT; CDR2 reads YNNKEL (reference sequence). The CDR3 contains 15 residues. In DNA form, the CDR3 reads TGTGCCAGCAGCCAAGATCTTGGACTACAAGAGACCCAGTACTTC. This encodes CASSQDLGLQETQYF.

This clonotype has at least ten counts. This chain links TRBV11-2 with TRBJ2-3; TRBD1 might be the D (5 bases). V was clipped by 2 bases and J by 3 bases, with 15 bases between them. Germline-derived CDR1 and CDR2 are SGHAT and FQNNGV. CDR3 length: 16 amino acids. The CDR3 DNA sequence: TGTGCCAGCAGCTTACTGTCTGGCAGGGTAACAGATACGCAGTATTTT. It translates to CASSLLSGRVTDTQYF.

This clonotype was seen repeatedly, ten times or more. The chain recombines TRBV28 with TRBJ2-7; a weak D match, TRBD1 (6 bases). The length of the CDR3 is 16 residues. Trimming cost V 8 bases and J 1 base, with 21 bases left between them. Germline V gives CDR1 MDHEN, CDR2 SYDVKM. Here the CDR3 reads CASLDPGQRGSYEQYF. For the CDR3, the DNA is TGTGCCAGCCTAGATCCGGGACAAAGGGGATCCTACGAGCAGTACTTC.

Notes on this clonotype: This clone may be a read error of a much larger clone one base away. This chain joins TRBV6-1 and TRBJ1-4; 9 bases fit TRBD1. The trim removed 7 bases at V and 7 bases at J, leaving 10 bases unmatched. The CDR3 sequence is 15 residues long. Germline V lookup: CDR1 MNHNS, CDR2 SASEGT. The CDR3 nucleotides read TGTGCCAGCACCATACAGGGGGCGAGGGGTGAAAAACTGTTTTTT. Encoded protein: CASTIQGARGEKLFF.

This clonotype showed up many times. The CDR3 is CASSKQGSNEKLFF. In nucleotides, the CDR3 is TGTGCCAGCAGTAAACAGGGATCTAATGAAAAACTGTTTTTT. This chain uses TRBV2 with TRBJ1-4, with a possible D match to TRBD1 (6 bases). Germline values: CDR1 SNHLY, CDR2 FYNNEI. Trimming removed 5 bases from V and 3 bases from J, with 10 bases in between. The length of the CDR3 is 14 residues.

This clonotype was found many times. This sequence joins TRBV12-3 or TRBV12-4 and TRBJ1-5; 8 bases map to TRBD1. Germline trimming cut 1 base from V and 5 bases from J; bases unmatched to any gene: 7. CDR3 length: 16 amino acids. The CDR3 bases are TGTGCCAGCAGTTTAGTTGGACAGGGAAGGGATCAGCCCCAGCATTTT. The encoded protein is CASSLVGQGRDQPQHF.

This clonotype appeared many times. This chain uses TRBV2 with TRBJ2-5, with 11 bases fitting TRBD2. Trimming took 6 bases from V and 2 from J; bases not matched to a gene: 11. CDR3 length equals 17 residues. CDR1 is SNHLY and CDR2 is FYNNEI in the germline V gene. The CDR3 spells CASRGASGGKHQETQYF. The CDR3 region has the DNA TGTGCCAGCAGAGGGGCTAGCGGGGGGAAACATCAAGAGACCCAGTACTTC. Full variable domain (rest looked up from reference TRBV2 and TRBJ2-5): EPEVTQTPSHQVTQMGQEVILRCVPISNHLYFYWYRQILGQKVEFLVSFYNNEISEKSEIFDDQFSVERPDGSNFTLKIRSTKLEDSAMYFCASRGASGGKHQETQYFGPGTRLLVL.

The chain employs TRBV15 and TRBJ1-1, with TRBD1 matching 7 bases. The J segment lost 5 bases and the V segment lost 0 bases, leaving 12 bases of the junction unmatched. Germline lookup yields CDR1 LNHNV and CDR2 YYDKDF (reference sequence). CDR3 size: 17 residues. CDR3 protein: CATSRDKFGDRATEAFF. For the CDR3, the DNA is TGTGCCACCAGCAGAGATAAGTTCGGCGACAGGGCGACTGAAGCTTTCTTT.

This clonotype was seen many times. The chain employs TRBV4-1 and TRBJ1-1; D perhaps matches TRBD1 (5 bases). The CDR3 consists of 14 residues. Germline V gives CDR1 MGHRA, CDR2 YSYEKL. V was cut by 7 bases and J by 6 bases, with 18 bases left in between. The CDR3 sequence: CASNHPGGRAEAFF. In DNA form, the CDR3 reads TGCGCCAGCAACCACCCGGGGGGGAGGGCTGAAGCTTTCTTT.

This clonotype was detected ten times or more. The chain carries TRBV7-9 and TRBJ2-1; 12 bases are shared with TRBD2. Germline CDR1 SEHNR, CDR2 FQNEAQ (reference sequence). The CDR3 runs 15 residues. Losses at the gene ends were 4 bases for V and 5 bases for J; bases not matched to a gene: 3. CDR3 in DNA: TGTGCCAGCAGCTCCCCTAGCGGGGGGGACAATGAGCAGTTCTTC. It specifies CASSSPSGGDNEQFF.

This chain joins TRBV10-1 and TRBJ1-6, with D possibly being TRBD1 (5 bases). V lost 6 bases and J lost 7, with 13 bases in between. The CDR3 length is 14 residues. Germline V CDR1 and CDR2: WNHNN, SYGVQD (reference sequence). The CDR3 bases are TGCGCCAGCAGCATAGACAGAAGGAATTCACCCCTCCACTTT. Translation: CASSIDRRNSPLHF.

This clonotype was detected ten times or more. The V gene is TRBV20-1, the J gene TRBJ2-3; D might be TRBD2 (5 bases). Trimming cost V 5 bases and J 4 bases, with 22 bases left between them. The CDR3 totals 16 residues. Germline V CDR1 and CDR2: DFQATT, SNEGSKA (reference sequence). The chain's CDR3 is CSAAPDSGLTADTQYF. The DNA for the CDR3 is TGCAGTGCTGCCCCAGACTCCGGACTGACGGCAGATACGCAGTATTTT.

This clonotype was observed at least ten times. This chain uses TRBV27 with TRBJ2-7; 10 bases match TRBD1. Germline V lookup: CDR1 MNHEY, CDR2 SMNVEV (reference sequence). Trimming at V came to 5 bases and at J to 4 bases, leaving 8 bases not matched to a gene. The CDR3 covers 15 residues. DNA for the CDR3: TGTGCCAGCAGTCCGCGGACAGGGGGATCGTACGAGCAGTACTTC. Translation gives CASSPRTGGSYEQYF.

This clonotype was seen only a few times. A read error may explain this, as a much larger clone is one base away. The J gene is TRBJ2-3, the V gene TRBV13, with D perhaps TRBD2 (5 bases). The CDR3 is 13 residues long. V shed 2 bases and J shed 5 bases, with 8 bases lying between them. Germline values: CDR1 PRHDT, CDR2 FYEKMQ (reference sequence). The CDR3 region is CASSLNGEDTQYF. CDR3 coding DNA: TGTGCCAGCAGCTTAAACGGGGAAGATACGCAGTATTTT.

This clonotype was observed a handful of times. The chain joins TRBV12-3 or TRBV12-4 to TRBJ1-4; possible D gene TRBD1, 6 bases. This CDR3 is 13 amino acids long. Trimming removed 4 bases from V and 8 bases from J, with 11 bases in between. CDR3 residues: CASSWGAREKLFF. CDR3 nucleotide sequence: TGTGCCAGCAGTTGGGGGGCGCGGGAAAAACTGTTTTTT.

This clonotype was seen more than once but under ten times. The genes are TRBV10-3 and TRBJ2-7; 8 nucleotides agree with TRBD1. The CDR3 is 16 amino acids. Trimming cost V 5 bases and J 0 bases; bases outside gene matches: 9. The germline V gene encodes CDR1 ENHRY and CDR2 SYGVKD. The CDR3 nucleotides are TGTGCCATCAGTAACTCCCGACAGGGGCCCTCCTACGAGCAGTACTTC. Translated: CAISNSRQGPSYEQYF.